The rows below give T cell receptor beta chains drawn from one sample of a study of T cell changes during pregnancy in multiple sclerosis. Sequenced by immunoSEQ multiplex PCR; TCRdb stores in-frame clones only, minus some. This table holds around 20,000 clones, 85% found once. Sequencing used CD8+ T cells from peripheral blood mononuclear cells, obtained in the first trimester of pregnancy. The receptors were gathered from a female donor in good health, enrolled as a control in a pregnancy study. CDR3s include the opening cysteine and the closing phenylalanine or tryptophan. Each record gives: D gene, clone size, J gene, V gene, CDR3 DNA, CDR3 protein. D genes are given only for firm matches. Not every row has a clone size; where given, it reads once, few, many or a size class.

.,.,TRBJ2-7,TRBV14,TGTGCCAGCAGCCTTAGGAGGGGTTACGAGCAGTACTTC,CASSLRRGYEQYF
.,.,TRBJ2-2,TRBV6-4,TGTGCCAGCAGTGATAAGGGGGAAAACACCGGGGAGCTGTTTTTT,CASSDKGENTGELFF
.,once,TRBJ2-7,TRBV1,TGCACCAGCAGCCAAGAAGCAGGGGATAGCTACGAGCAGTACTTC,CTSSQEAGDSYEQYF
TRBD1,.,TRBJ1-6,TRBV5-1,TGCGCCAGCAGCTTGGCCGGGACAGGGAGGTCACCCCTCCACTTT,CASSLAGTGRSPLHF
TRBD1,.,TRBJ2-7,TRBV4-2,TGTGCCAGCAGCCAACCGGGACAGGGTTACGAGCAGTACTTC,CASSQPGQGYEQYF
.,.,TRBJ2-5,TRBV27,TGTGCCAGCAGCCTCCTAGCGCTCCAAGAGACCCAGTACTTC,CASSLLALQETQYF
.,.,TRBJ2-1,TRBV19,TGTGCCAGTAGTCGCCCCCGACTCCCGGGAATCTACAATGAGCAGTTCTTC,CASSRPRLPGIYNEQFF
TRBD2,.,TRBJ2-5,TRBV18,TGTGCCAGCTCACCCAGGGAGGGGTTGGAGACCCAGTACTTC,CASSPREGLETQYF
.,.,TRBJ1-1,TRBV13,TGTGCCAGCAGCTTAGGCCGAGGGGGGGGGAACACTGAAGCTTTCTTT,CASSLGRGGGNTEAFF
TRBD1,once,TRBJ1-6,TRBV9,TGTGCCAGCAGCGTAGGGGACAGAAATTCACCCCTCCACTTT,CASSVGDRNSPLHF
.,.,TRBJ1-4,TRBV5-8,TGTGCCAGCAGCTTCGGACGGGGGAGGAATGAAAAACTGTTTTTT,CASSFGRGRNEKLFF
.,few,TRBJ2-1,TRBV6-6,TGTGCCAGCAGTGCGGGTTTTGAGAATGAGCAGTTCTTC,CASSAGFENEQFF
.,.,TRBJ1-2,TRBV27,TGTGCCAGTTCCGCCACAGGGATCTATGGCTACACCTTC,CASSATGIYGYTF
.,once,TRBJ2-2,TRBV27,TGTGCCAGCAGCCGAACCCCAGGCAGGGAGAACACCGGGGAGCTGTTTTTT,CASSRTPGRENTGELFF
.,.,TRBJ2-2,TRBV6-4,TGTGCCAGCAGCGGGAGGAACACCGGGGAGCTGTTTTTT,CASSGRNTGELFF
.,.,TRBJ1-2,TRBV28,TGTGCCAGCAGTGGGGCGGAAACTAACTATGGCTACACCTTC,CASSGAETNYGYTF
TRBD2,.,TRBJ2-7,TRBV30,TGTGCCTGGAGCTTGACTAGCGACTACGAGCAGTACTTC,CAWSLTSDYEQYF
.,.,TRBJ1-1,TRBV4-2,TGTGCCAGCAGCCCCCCGGGGGGGGACGGGGAGAACACTGAAGCTTTCTTT,CASSPPGGDGENTEAFF
TRBD1,.,TRBJ2-7,TRBV6-1,TGTGCCAGCAGTGCCTGGACAGGTCCCTACGAGCAGTACTTC,CASSAWTGPYEQYF
.,.,TRBJ2-7,TRBV6-5,TGTGCCAGCAGTTACTCGGATGGTGGGCCCTACGAGCAGTACTTC,CASSYSDGGPYEQYF
.,.,TRBJ2-7,TRBV19,TGTGCCAGTAGTATAAATACGGACACCTACGAGCAGTACTTC,CASSINTDTYEQYF
.,.,TRBJ1-4,TRBV7-9,TGTGCCAGCAGCTCAGGACAGCGATTTAATGAAAAACTGTTTTTT,CASSSGQRFNEKLFF